One sample yielded the 4 T cell receptor beta chains listed below, sequenced in a study of spatial heterogeneity in lung cancer. Time point specified: blood at routine non-recurrence follow-up after resection. Unsorted whole RNA of tumor, nontumor lung or frozen PBMC was sequenced. MiXCR was run by TCRdb on the 5' RACE reads, yielding one entry per CDR3 protein. The data hold under 150,000 distinct CDR3 sequences, with over 9% observed a single time. The starting material was PBMCs, obtained at follow-up. Receptors originate from a male donor with early-stage non-small cell lung cancer.

In its sample, this clonotype was seen a few times. The chain has TRBV7-9 and TRBJ2-5; unclear D gene. The V and J ends lost 5 bases and 1 base respectively, with 5 bases between them. CDR1 and CDR2 (germline): SEHNR, FQNEAQ (reference sequence). The length of the CDR3 is 12 residues. The CDR3 coding sequence is TGTGCCAGCAGCCCAGGCCAAGAGACCCAGTACTTC. It yields the protein CASSPGQETQYF.

This chain connects TRBV27 to TRBJ1-6, with 7 nucleotides matching TRBD1. V shed 5 bases and J 9 bases; nucleotides not matched to a gene: 10. The CDR3 has 15 amino acids. The germline V gene encodes CDR1 MNHEY and CDR2 SMNVEV (reference sequence). The CDR3 DNA follows: TGTGCCAGCAGTCCGGACAGGATTGGGGGTTCACCCCTCCACTTT. Translation gives CASSPDRIGGSPLHF.

This clonotype was observed many times. The chain couples TRBV9 to TRBJ2-7; no clear D gene. CDR1 is SGDLS, CDR2 YYNGEE, per germline. The CDR3 loop spans 14 amino acids. V lost 0 bases, J lost 0 bases, and 7 bases lay in between. CDR3 in DNA: TGTGCCAGCAGCGTAGACTCCTTCTCCTACGAGCAGTACTTC. Translated: CASSVDSFSYEQYF.

The chain links TRBV4-1 to TRBJ2-1, with D perhaps matching TRBD1 or TRBD2 (7 bases each). The CDR3 has 17 residues. CDR1 and CDR2 (germline): MGHRA, YSYEKL. Trimming removed 4 bases from V and 0 bases from J, with 16 bases in between. CDR3 nucleotide sequence: TGCGCCAGCAGCCCAGGGAGGGGGCGCGGCTCCTACAATGAGCAGTTCTTC. It codes for CASSPGRGRGSYNEQFF.